The rows below give T cell receptor beta chains drawn from one sample of a study of PD-L1 blockade in urothelial cancer. The method was immunoSEQ multiplex PCR; TCRdb's version includes in-frame clones alone and lacks a portion of them. The table records tens of thousands of clones, 82% of them present only once. Here the sequenced sample was PBMCs, taken around atezolizumab (anti-PD-L1) treatment. These receptors came from a man between 65 and 85 years old with urothelial cancer. Each CDR3 is given with its conserved first and last residue. The D gene is left open where the match is weak. Clone size is given for some rows only: seen once, a few or many times, or a class if the clone is expanded.

size: NA; D: TRBD2; J: TRBJ2-1; V: TRBV30; DNA: TGTGCCTGGAGTGTACTGACTAGCGGGAGTGAGAATGAGCAGTTCTTC; CDR3: CAWSVLTSGSENEQFF
size: NA; D: NA; J: TRBJ1-2; V: TRBV6-1; DNA: TGTGCCAGCAGTGAAGTCACGACAGCCGGGGGCTACACCTTC; CDR3: CASSEVTTAGGYTF
size: NA; D: NA; J: TRBJ2-2; V: TRBV7-2; DNA: TGTGCCAGCAGCTCGAACAGGGCCGGGGAGCTGTTTTTT; CDR3: CASSSNRAGELFF
size: NA; D: TRBD2; J: TRBJ2-5; V: TRBV11-3; DNA: TGTGCCAGCAGCTCAAGCGGGGGCATGGGGGAGACCCAGTACTTC; CDR3: CASSSSGGMGETQYF
size: NA; D: NA; J: TRBJ2-7; V: TRBV2; DNA: NA; CDR3: CASTFGPGSPYEQYF
size: NA; D: NA; J: TRBJ2-3; V: TRBV5-4; DNA: TGTGCCAGCAGCTTGGACCAGGGGACAGATACGCAGTATTTT; CDR3: CASSLDQGTDTQYF
size: few; D: NA; J: TRBJ1-2; V: TRBV6-5; DNA: TGTGCCAGCAGACAGGGTTATGGCTACACCTTC; CDR3: CASRQGYGYTF
size: NA; D: NA; J: TRBJ2-5; V: TRBV15; DNA: TGTGCCACCAGCAGAGATTACAGGGAAGAGACCCAGTACTTC; CDR3: CATSRDYREETQYF
size: NA; D: TRBD1; J: TRBJ2-1; V: TRBV29-1; DNA: TGCAGCGTCTGGACAGGCCACAATGAGCAGTTCTTC; CDR3: CSVWTGHNEQFF
size: NA; D: NA; J: TRBJ1-1; V: TRBV6-6; DNA: TGTGCCAGCAGTTACTCGGGCAGGGATACTGAAGCTTTCTTT; CDR3: CASSYSGRDTEAFF
size: NA; D: TRBD2; J: TRBJ2-1; V: TRBV5-4; DNA: TGTGCCAGCAGCCCCGGTCGGGGGGGCGCGGGTAATGAGCAGTTCTTC; CDR3: CASSPGRGGAGNEQFF
size: few; D: TRBD1; J: TRBJ1-2; V: TRBV7-9; DNA: TGTGCCAGCAGCGGGGACAGGGAAGGCTACACCTTC; CDR3: CASSGDREGYTF
size: NA; D: TRBD1; J: TRBJ2-2; V: TRBV19; DNA: TGTGCCAGTAGTACGGGACAGCAAAACACCGGGGAGCTGTTTTTT; CDR3: CASSTGQQNTGELFF
size: NA; D: NA; J: TRBJ2-3; V: TRBV10-3; DNA: TGTGCCATCAGTGAGTATCTTGCAGATACGCAGTATTTT; CDR3: CAISEYLADTQYF
size: NA; D: TRBD2; J: TRBJ2-7; V: TRBV6-1; DNA: TGTGCCAGCAGTGAAGGCGGCCAACTAGCGCGCACCTACGAGCAGTACTTC; CDR3: CASSEGGQLARTYEQYF
size: NA; D: TRBD2; J: TRBJ2-3; V: TRBV12-5; DNA: TGTGCTAGTGGTTTGGTACAAGCGGGAAGCACAGATACGCAGTATTTT; CDR3: CASGLVQAGSTDTQYF
size: NA; D: TRBD1; J: TRBJ1-5; V: TRBV4-1; DNA: TGCGCCAGCAGCTCCGGACAGGGGGGTCTACAAGCCCAGCATTTT; CDR3: CASSSGQGGLQAQHF
size: few; D: TRBD1; J: TRBJ1-5; V: TRBV10-3; DNA: TGTGCCATCAGTGAGGGAGGACAGGGAGATCAGCCCCAGCATTTT; CDR3: CAISEGGQGDQPQHF
size: NA; D: NA; J: TRBJ1-2; V: TRBV11-2; DNA: TGTGCCAGCAGTCGGGGAGTGGGTGGGTATGGCTACACCTTC; CDR3: CASSRGVGGYGYTF
size: NA; D: TRBD1; J: TRBJ2-1; V: TRBV11-3; DNA: TGTGCCAGCAGCTTGCCCGGGACAGGGCAGTTCTTC; CDR3: CASSLPGTGQFF
size: NA; D: NA; J: TRBJ2-7; V: TRBV5-6; DNA: TGTGCCAGCAGCTTGGGGCAGGGGTTCTCCTACGAGCAGTACTTC; CDR3: CASSLGQGFSYEQYF
size: NA; D: NA; J: TRBJ1-1; V: TRBV19; DNA: TGTGCCAGTAGTATAGCTCACGAGGCGGGCACTGAAGCTTTCTTT; CDR3: CASSIAHEAGTEAFF
size: NA; D: NA; J: TRBJ2-7; V: TRBV9; DNA: TGTGCCAGCTCCAGGGGCGGAGAAGAGGGGGACGAGCAGTACTTC; CDR3: CASSRGGEEGDEQYF
size: NA; D: NA; J: TRBJ1-1; V: TRBV6-6; DNA: TGTGCCAGCAGACCCCCAGGGAACACTGAAGCTTTCTTT; CDR3: CASRPPGNTEAFF
size: NA; D: NA; J: TRBJ2-7; V: TRBV9; DNA: TGTGCCAGCAGCGCGTACAGCAGGGAAGGGGAGCAGTACTTC; CDR3: CASSAYSREGEQYF
size: once; D: NA; J: TRBJ1-4; V: TRBV15; DNA: TGTGCCACCAGCACAGGCAGGGAGGGTAGCGAAAAACTGTTTTTT; CDR3: CATSTGREGSEKLFF
size: once; D: NA; J: TRBJ1-3; V: TRBV23-1; DNA: TGCGCCAGCAGTCCCTGGGCAGGGGAAGGAAACACCATATATTTT; CDR3: CASSPWAGEGNTIYF
size: once; D: NA; J: TRBJ1-5; V: TRBV28; DNA: TGTGCCAGCAGTTCGTTCGACAGTTATAGCAATCAGCCCCAGCATTTT; CDR3: CASSSFDSYSNQPQHF
size: NA; D: NA; J: TRBJ1-1; V: TRBV5-4; DNA: TGTGCCAGCAGCACCCAGGGACTGTCGAACACTGAAGCTTTCTTT; CDR3: CASSTQGLSNTEAFF
size: NA; D: NA; J: TRBJ2-3; V: TRBV7-8; DNA: TGTGCCAGCAGCCCTCCAGGGAGGGGGGCAAAAGATACGCAGTATTTT; CDR3: CASSPPGRGAKDTQYF
size: NA; D: TRBD1; J: TRBJ2-7; V: TRBV15; DNA: TGTGCCACCAGCAGAGATCACGACAGGGGGGTTATCTACGAGCAGTACTTC; CDR3: CATSRDHDRGVIYEQYF
size: NA; D: NA; J: TRBJ2-3; V: TRBV29-1; DNA: TGCAGCGTTGAAGGACGGGGAAACAGAGATACGCAGTATTTT; CDR3: CSVEGRGNRDTQYF
size: NA; D: NA; J: TRBJ2-3; V: TRBV5-8; DNA: TGTGCCAGCAGTTTAGGGGGAATTGATACGCAGTATTTT; CDR3: CASSLGGIDTQYF
size: NA; D: NA; J: TRBJ2-1; V: TRBV6-6; DNA: TGTGCCAGCAGTTACTTGACGGTCCTCCGGGGGAATGAGCAGTTCTTC; CDR3: CASSYLTVLRGNEQFF
size: NA; D: TRBD1; J: TRBJ2-3; V: TRBV14; DNA: TGTGCCAGCAGTCCGGGACAGAGCACAGATACGCAGTATTTT; CDR3: CASSPGQSTDTQYF
size: NA; D: NA; J: TRBJ2-1; V: TRBV7-2; DNA: TGTGCCAGCAGCTTAGTTGCATCGGCGGGTGAGCAGTTCTTC; CDR3: CASSLVASAGEQFF
size: NA; D: NA; J: TRBJ1-1; V: TRBV6-5; DNA: TGTGCCAGCAGTTACTCCATAGCGGGGAACACTGAAGCTTTCTTT; CDR3: CASSYSIAGNTEAFF
size: NA; D: NA; J: TRBJ1-4; V: TRBV9; DNA: TGTGCCAGCAGCCCGCCTGGCGGGGCTTTAAAACTGTTTTTT; CDR3: CASSPPGGALKLFF
size: NA; D: NA; J: TRBJ1-2; V: TRBV5-4; DNA: TGTGCCAGCAGCTTGGGCGGGGGCTCTAACTATGGCTACACCTTC; CDR3: CASSLGGGSNYGYTF
size: few; D: TRBD2; J: TRBJ2-1; V: TRBV4-1; DNA: TGCGCCAGCAGCCACCGACTAGCGGAAAACCTCTACAATGAGCAGTTCTTC; CDR3: CASSHRLAENLYNEQFF
size: NA; D: NA; J: TRBJ2-3; V: TRBV29-1; DNA: TGCAGCGTTGAAAGGGGTGCCGATACGCAGTATTTT; CDR3: CSVERGADTQYF
size: NA; D: NA; J: TRBJ1-2; V: TRBV15; DNA: TGTGCCACCAGCAGAGACCCGGCAGGGTCAAGCTACACCTTC; CDR3: CATSRDPAGSSYTF
size: NA; D: TRBD2; J: TRBJ2-2; V: TRBV5-1; DNA: TGCGCCAGCAGCTTGGCGGCTAGCGGTAGGAGCACCGGGGAGCTGTTTTTT; CDR3: CASSLAASGRSTGELFF
size: NA; D: TRBD2; J: TRBJ2-7; V: TRBV18; DNA: TGTGCCAGCTCAGAGGGACTAGCGGACTCCTACGAGCAGTACTTC; CDR3: CASSEGLADSYEQYF
size: NA; D: NA; J: TRBJ1-1; V: TRBV6-6; DNA: TGTGCCAGCAGACGCGACAGCCGACCTGAAGCTTTCTTT; CDR3: CASRRDSRPEAFF
size: NA; D: TRBD2; J: TRBJ2-5; V: TRBV5-1; DNA: TGCGCCAGCAGCTTGGCTTTAGCGGGAGGGACTGAGACCCAGTACTTC; CDR3: CASSLALAGGTETQYF
size: NA; D: TRBD1; J: TRBJ2-3; V: TRBV19; DNA: TGTGCCAGCCGGACAGGGAGCACAGATACGCAGTATTTT; CDR3: CASRTGSTDTQYF
size: NA; D: TRBD2; J: TRBJ2-7; V: TRBV7-2; DNA: TGTGCCAGCAGCTTAGGTCTAGCGGGGTCCTACGAGCAGTACTTC; CDR3: CASSLGLAGSYEQYF
size: NA; D: TRBD1; J: TRBJ2-1; V: TRBV5-4; DNA: TGTGCCAGCAGTACCGGGACAGTCTACAATGAGCAGTTCTTC; CDR3: CASSTGTVYNEQFF
size: NA; D: NA; J: TRBJ1-1; V: TRBV6-5; DNA: TGTGCCAGCAGTTATTCCCAGGAGGCTGAAGCTTTCTTT; CDR3: CASSYSQEAEAFF
size: NA; D: TRBD1; J: TRBJ2-7; V: TRBV9; DNA: TGTGCCAGCAGCCCGACAGGGGTCCCGGGGGAGCAGTACTTC; CDR3: CASSPTGVPGEQYF
size: few; D: NA; J: TRBJ1-2; V: TRBV19; DNA: TGTGCCAGTAGTATGGGCATCCAAAACTATGGCTACACCTTC; CDR3: CASSMGIQNYGYTF
size: NA; D: NA; J: TRBJ2-2; V: TRBV11-3; DNA: TGTGCCAGCAGCACCACGGCCGGGGAGCTGTTTTTT; CDR3: CASSTTAGELFF
size: NA; D: TRBD1; J: TRBJ1-6; V: TRBV10-2; DNA: TGCGCCAGCACCTGGACAGGCCTCCGGGATTCACCCCTCCACTTT; CDR3: CASTWTGLRDSPLHF
size: NA; D: TRBD1; J: TRBJ1-1; V: TRBV4-3; DNA: TGCGCCAGCAGCCAGGATGCCGGGACAGGGGGTGAAAAGACTGAAGCTTTCTTT; CDR3: CASSQDAGTGGEKTEAFF
size: NA; D: NA; J: TRBJ1-1; V: TRBV30; DNA: TGTGCCTGGAGTACCCATCCGGGGGCTGAAGCTTTCTTT; CDR3: CAWSTHPGAEAFF
size: NA; D: TRBD1; J: TRBJ1-5; V: TRBV5-1; DNA: TGCGCCAGCAGCCCCCGGGACAGTCTCAATCAGCCCCAGCATTTT; CDR3: CASSPRDSLNQPQHF
size: NA; D: NA; J: TRBJ2-1; V: TRBV9; DNA: TGTGCCAGCAGCGCTCGACTCACAGGGAGCTCCTACAATGAGCAGTTCTTC; CDR3: CASSARLTGSSYNEQFF
size: NA; D: NA; J: TRBJ2-1; V: TRBV20-1; DNA: TGCAGTGTTTCCCCTAGTGAGCAGTTCTTC; CDR3: CSVSPSEQFF
size: NA; D: NA; J: TRBJ1-1; V: TRBV9; DNA: TGTGCCAGCAGCCCATTACATAACACTGAAGCTTTCTTT; CDR3: CASSPLHNTEAFF